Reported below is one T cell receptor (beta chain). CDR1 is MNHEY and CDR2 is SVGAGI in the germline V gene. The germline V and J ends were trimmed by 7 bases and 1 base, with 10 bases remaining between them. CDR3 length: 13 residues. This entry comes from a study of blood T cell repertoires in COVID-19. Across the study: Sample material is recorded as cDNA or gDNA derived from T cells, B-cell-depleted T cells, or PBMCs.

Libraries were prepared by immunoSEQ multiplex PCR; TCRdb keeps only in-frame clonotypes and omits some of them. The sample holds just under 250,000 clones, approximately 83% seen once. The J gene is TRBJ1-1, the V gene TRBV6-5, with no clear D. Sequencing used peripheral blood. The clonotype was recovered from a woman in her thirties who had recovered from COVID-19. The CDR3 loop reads CASKTPQNTEAFF. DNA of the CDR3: TGTGCCAGCAAGACACCCCAGAACACTGAAGCTTTCTTT.